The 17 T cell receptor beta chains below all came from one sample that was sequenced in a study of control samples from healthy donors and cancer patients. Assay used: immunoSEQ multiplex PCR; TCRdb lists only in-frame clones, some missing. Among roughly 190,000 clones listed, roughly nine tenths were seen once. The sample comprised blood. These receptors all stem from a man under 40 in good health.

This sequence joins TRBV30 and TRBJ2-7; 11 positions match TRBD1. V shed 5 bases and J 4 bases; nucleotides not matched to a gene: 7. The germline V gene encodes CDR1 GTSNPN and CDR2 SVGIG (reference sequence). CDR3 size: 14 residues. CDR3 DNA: TGTGCCTGGGAACCGGGACAGGGGGTTTACGAGCAGTACTTC. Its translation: CAWEPGQGVYEQYF.

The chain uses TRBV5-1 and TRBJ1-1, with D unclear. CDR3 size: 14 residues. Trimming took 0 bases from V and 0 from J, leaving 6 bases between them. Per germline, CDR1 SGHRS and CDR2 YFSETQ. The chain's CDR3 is CASSLDGLNTEAFF. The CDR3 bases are TGCGCCAGCAGCTTGGACGGATTGAACACTGAAGCTTTCTTT. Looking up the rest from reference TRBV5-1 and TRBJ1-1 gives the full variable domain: KAGVTQTPRYLIKTRGQQVTLSCSPISGHRSVSWYQQTPGQGLQFLFEYFSETQRNKGNFPGRFSGRQFSNSRSEMNVSTLELGDSALYLCASSLDGLNTEAFFGQGTRLTVV.

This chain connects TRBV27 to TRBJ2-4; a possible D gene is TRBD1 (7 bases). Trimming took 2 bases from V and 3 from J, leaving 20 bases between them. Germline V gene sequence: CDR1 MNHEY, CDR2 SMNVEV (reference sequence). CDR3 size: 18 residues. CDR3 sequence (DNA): TGTGCCAGCAGTTTACGGGTGGGCAGGGGGGTTGGCAAAAACATTCAGTACTTC. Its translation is CASSLRVGRGVGKNIQYF.

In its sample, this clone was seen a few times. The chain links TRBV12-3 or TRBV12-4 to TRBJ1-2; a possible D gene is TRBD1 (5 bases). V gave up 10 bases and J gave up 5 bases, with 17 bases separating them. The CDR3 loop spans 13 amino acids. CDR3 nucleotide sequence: TGTGCCATCATAATGCGGGGGGGGTATGGCTACACCTTC. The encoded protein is CAIIMRGGYGYTF.

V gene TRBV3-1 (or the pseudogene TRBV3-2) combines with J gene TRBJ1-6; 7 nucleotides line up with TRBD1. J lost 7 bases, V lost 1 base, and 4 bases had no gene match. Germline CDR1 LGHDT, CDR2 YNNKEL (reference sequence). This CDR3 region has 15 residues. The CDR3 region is CASSQGGDRNSPLHF. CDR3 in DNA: TGTGCCAGCAGCCAAGGGGGGGACAGAAATTCACCCCTCCACTTT.

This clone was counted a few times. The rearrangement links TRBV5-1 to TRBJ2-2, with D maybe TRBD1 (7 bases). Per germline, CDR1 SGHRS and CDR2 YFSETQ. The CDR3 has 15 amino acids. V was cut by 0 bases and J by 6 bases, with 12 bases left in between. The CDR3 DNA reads TGCGCCAGCAGCTTGGCAGGGGGGACCGCCGGGGAGCTGTTTTTT. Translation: CASSLAGGTAGELFF.

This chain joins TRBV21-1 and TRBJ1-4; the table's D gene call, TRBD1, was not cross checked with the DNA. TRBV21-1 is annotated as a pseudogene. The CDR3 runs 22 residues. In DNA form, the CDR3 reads TGTGCCAGCAGCAAAGCAAGTTATTCTCCGGGACAGGGGGCGCTGACTAATGAAAAACTGTTTTTT. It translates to CASSKASYSPGQGALTNEKLFF.

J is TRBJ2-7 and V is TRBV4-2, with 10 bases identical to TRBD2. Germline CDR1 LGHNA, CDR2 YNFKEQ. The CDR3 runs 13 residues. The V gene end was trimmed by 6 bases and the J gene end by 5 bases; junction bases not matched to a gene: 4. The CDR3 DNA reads TGTGCCAGCAGGTCCGGACTAGCGGACGAGCAGTACTTC. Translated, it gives CASRSGLADEQYF.

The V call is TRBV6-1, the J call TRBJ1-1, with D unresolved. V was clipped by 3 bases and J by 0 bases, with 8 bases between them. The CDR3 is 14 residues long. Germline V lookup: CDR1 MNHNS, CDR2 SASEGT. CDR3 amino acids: CASSEGIMNTEAFF. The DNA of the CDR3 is TGTGCCAGCAGTGAGGGGATTATGAACACTGAAGCTTTCTTT.

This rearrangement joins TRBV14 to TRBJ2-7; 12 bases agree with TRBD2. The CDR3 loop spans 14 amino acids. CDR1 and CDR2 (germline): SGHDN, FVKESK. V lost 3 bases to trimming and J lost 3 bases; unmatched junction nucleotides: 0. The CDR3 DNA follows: TGTGCCAGCAGCCAGACTAGCGGGGGCTACGAGCAGTACTTC. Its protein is CASSQTSGGYEQYF.

This CDR3 is CASTYGGYGYTF. CDR3 in DNA: TGTGCCAGCACCTACGGGGGCTATGGCTACACCTTC. This sequence joins TRBV6-5 and TRBJ1-2; D is possibly TRBD1 (5 bases). Trimming removed 7 bases at V and 4 bases at J, with 10 bases between. The CDR3 sequence is 12 residues long. CDR1 is MNHEY and CDR2 is SVGAGI in the germline V gene.

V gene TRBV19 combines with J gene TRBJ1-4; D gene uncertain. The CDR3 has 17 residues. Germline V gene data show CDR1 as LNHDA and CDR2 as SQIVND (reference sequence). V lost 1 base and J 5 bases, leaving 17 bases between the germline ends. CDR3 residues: CASSIGRKNGKNEKLFF. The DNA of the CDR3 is TGTGCCAGTAGTATAGGGCGGAAGAACGGGAAGAATGAAAAACTGTTTTTT.

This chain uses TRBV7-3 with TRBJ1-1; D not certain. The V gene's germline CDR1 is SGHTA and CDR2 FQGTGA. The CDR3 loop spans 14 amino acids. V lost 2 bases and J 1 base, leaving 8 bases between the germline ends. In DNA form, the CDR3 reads TGTGCCAGCAGCTTACTCGGGCCGAACACTGAAGCTTTCTTT. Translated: CASSLLGPNTEAFF.

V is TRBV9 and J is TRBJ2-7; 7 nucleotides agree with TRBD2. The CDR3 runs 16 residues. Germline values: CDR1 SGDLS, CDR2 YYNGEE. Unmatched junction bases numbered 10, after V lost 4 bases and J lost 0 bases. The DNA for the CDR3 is TGTGCCAGCAGCCCAAGAGCGGGATCGAGCTCCTACGAGCAGTACTTC. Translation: CASSPRAGSSSYEQYF.

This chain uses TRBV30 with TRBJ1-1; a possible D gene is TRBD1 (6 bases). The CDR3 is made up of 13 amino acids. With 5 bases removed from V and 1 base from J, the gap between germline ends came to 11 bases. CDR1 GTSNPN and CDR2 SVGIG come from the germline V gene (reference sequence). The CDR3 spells CAWAGTQNTEAFF. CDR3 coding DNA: TGTGCCTGGGCCGGGACACAGAACACTGAAGCTTTCTTT. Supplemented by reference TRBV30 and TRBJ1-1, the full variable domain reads SQTIHQWPATLVQPVGSPLSLECTVEGTSNPNLYWYRQAAGRGLQLLFYSVGIGQISSEVPQNLSASRPQDRQFILSSKKLLLSDSGFYLCAWAGTQNTEAFFGQGTRLTVV.

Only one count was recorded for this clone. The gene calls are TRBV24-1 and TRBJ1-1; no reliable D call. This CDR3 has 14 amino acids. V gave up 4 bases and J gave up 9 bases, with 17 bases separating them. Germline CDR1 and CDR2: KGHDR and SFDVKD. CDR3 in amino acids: CATSDNQQRRKAFF. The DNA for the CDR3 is TGTGCCACCAGTGACAATCAACAAAGACGGAAAGCTTTCTTT.

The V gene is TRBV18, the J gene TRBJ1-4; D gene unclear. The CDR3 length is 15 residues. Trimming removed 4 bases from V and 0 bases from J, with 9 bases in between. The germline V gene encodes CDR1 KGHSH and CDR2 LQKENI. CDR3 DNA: TGTGCCAGCTCACGTGACCGAGCAACTAATGAAAAACTGTTTTTT. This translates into CASSRDRATNEKLFF.